One sample yielded the 26 T cell receptor beta chains listed below, sequenced in a study of T cell responses to AZD1222 COVID-19 vaccine. Sequenced by immunoSEQ multiplex PCR; TCRdb stores in-frame clones only, minus some. The sample contains 75,000 to 95,000 clones, roughly 84% of which appear only once. Sequencing was performed on peripheral blood, taken on day 0 of AZD1222 vaccination. The source of these receptors is an adult in good health.

The chain couples TRBV6-5 to TRBJ2-7; TRBD1 agrees at 9 bases. Germline V gene lookup returns CDR1 MNHEY and CDR2 SVGAGI. The CDR3 runs to 16 residues. The V and J ends lost 2 bases and 6 bases, in that order; junction bases with no gene match: 11. The CDR3 loop is CASSYRYGTGPLEQYF. CDR3 DNA: TGTGCCAGCAGTTACCGATATGGGACAGGGCCCCTCGAGCAGTACTTC.

The J gene is TRBJ1-2, the V gene TRBV9; 8 bases agree with TRBD1. Germline values: CDR1 SGDLS, CDR2 YYNGEE. With V trimmed by 3 bases and J by 4 bases, 11 bases remained unmatched. The CDR3 runs 16 residues. CDR3: CASSATPGQAFYGYTF. The CDR3 DNA follows: TGTGCCAGCAGCGCGACTCCGGGACAGGCGTTCTATGGCTACACCTTC.

The chain carries TRBV5-6 and TRBJ1-2; D ambiguous. V was trimmed by 4 bases and J by 3 bases, leaving 13 bases between them. CDR3 length equals 14 residues. From germline, CDR1 is SGHDT and CDR2 YYEEEE. The DNA for the CDR3 is TGTGCCAGCAGCGGCCCTGTGTTACACTATGGCTACACCTTC. It translates to CASSGPVLHYGYTF.

The V call is TRBV6-5, the J call TRBJ2-7, with TRBD1 matching 7 bases. Germline V gives CDR1 MNHEY, CDR2 SVGAGI. J was trimmed by 0 bases and V by 10 bases; bases with no gene match: 9. This CDR3 is built from 14 residues. In nucleotides, the CDR3 is TGTGCCACCTTCGGGACAGTGCTCTCCTACGAGCAGTACTTC. Translating gives CATFGTVLSYEQYF.

The chain joins TRBV7-3 to TRBJ2-1; 7 bases match TRBD1. CDR3 length: 13 amino acids. V lost 5 bases and J lost 14; bases outside the gene matches: 12. Germline V gene sequence: CDR1 SGHTA, CDR2 FQGTGA. CDR3 bases: TGTGCCAGCAGCCTGACCTTCGGACAGGTGAAGTTCTTC. This sequence encodes CASSLTFGQVKFF.

V gene TRBV6-5 combines with J gene TRBJ2-2, with D tentatively TRBD2 (6 bases). The CDR3 runs 14 residues. Germline assignment: CDR1 MNHEY and CDR2 SVGAGI. V lost 6 bases and J lost 6, with 14 bases in between. The CDR3 protein is CASRPGGVAGELFF. The CDR3 coding sequence is TGTGCCAGCAGGCCCGGAGGGGTTGCCGGGGAGCTGTTTTTT.

This clone was observed a few times. The V and J genes are TRBV4-2 and TRBJ2-1, with 10 positions matching TRBD2. V lost 1 base, J lost 7 bases, and 7 bases stayed unmatched. Germline values: CDR1 LGHNA, CDR2 YNFKEQ. The length of the CDR3 is 16 residues. CDR3 bases: TGTGCCAGCAGCCAAGGGGCGCCTAGCGGGGGTAATGAGCAGTTCTTC. Protein sequence: CASSQGAPSGGNEQFF.

The chain employs TRBV18 and TRBJ2-5; 12 positions match TRBD1. The germline CDR1 and CDR2 sequences are KGHSH and LQKENI. V shed 5 bases and J 5 bases; nucleotides not matched to a gene: 9. The CDR3 loop spans 16 amino acids. The CDR3 coding sequence is TGTGCCAGCTCAGAAACGGGACAGGGGGCACAGGAGACCCAGTACTTC. Translated: CASSETGQGAQETQYF.

The chain joins TRBV9 to TRBJ1-2; TRBD1 might be the D (6 bases). Germline values: CDR1 SGDLS, CDR2 YYNGEE. The CDR3 length is 16 residues. The germline V and J ends were trimmed by 0 bases and 8 bases, with 20 bases remaining between them. The CDR3 is CASSVDGTADRGGYTF. CDR3 bases: TGTGCCAGCAGCGTAGACGGCACTGCTGATAGGGGGGGCTACACCTTC.

The chain couples TRBV10-3 to TRBJ1-1; the D is unclear. The length of the CDR3 is 13 residues. Germline CDR1 ENHRY, CDR2 SYGVKD. The ends were cut back, 7 bases at V and 1 base at J, with 10 bases in the middle. The CDR3 reads CAITKGGNTEAFF. As DNA, the CDR3 is TGTGCCATCACCAAGGGCGGGAACACTGAAGCTTTCTTT.

V and J are TRBV5-4 and TRBJ2-5; D call uncertain. The length of the CDR3 is 15 residues. CDR1 and CDR2 from the germline V gene are SGHNT and YYREEE (reference sequence). V was cut by 3 bases and J by 0 bases, with 12 bases left in between. In DNA, the CDR3 is TGTGCCAGCAGCTCCTCTGGCGGCCACCAAGAGACCCAGTACTTC. The encoded protein is CASSSSGGHQETQYF.

The J gene is TRBJ2-1, the V gene TRBV6-5; D call uncertain. Germline V gives CDR1 MNHEY, CDR2 SVGAGI. V was trimmed by 3 bases and J by 0 bases, leaving 9 bases between them. CDR3 length equals 15 residues. The CDR3 spells CASSYVGLSYNEQFF. CDR3 sequence (DNA): TGTGCCAGCAGTTATGTGGGCCTCTCCTACAATGAGCAGTTCTTC.

The rearrangement links TRBV6-5 to TRBJ1-5; D uncertain. This CDR3 contains 16 residues. V was clipped by 0 bases and J by 0 bases, with 9 bases between them. Germline-derived CDR1 and CDR2 are MNHEY and SVGAGI. The CDR3, as DNA: TGTGCCAGCAGTTACTCTAGCCAGTATAGCAATCAGCCCCAGCATTTT. Protein sequence: CASSYSSQYSNQPQHF.

The J gene is TRBJ2-2, the V gene TRBV7-3; 9 bases line up with TRBD1. CDR1 and CDR2 from the germline V gene are SGHTA and FQGTGA. The CDR3 runs to 18 residues. V shed 4 bases and J 3 bases; nucleotides not matched to a gene: 12. CDR3 DNA sequence: TGTGCCAGCAGCTCCCCACCCGGGACAGGGACCGACACCGGGGAGCTGTTTTTT. This gives the protein CASSSPPGTGTDTGELFF.

The chain combines TRBV9 with TRBJ2-5; D is possibly TRBD2 (5 bases). Trimming shortened V by 2 bases and J by 4 bases, and 15 bases separated the two germline ends. The germline gives CDR1 SGDLS, CDR2 YYNGEE. The CDR3 has 15 amino acids. CDR3 loop: CASSVGSPGPETQYF. The CDR3, as DNA: TGTGCCAGCAGCGTGGGGAGTCCCGGCCCAGAGACCCAGTACTTC.

The CDR3 DNA follows: TGTGCCAGCACTCTCGGCACTAACTATGGCTACACCTTC. This encodes CASTLGTNYGYTF. The chain uses TRBV6-5 and TRBJ1-2; the D is unclear. V gave up 7 bases and J gave up 0 bases, with 9 bases separating them. Germline CDR1 reads MNHEY; CDR2 reads SVGAGI. This CDR3 is built from 13 residues.

J is TRBJ1-1 and V is TRBV19; D may be TRBD1 (5 bases). Germline V gene lookup returns CDR1 LNHDA and CDR2 SQIVND (reference sequence). Trimming stripped 5 bases from V and 6 bases from J, with 16 bases between. This CDR3 has 14 residues. DNA of the CDR3: TGTGCCAGTAGTCCCACGGCAGGGCTGGCTGAAGCTTTCTTT. Residues: CASSPTAGLAEAFF.

This rearrangement joins TRBV7-2 to TRBJ2-7; tentatively, D is TRBD1 (7 bases). The length of the CDR3 is 13 residues. Trimming left V 3 bases short and J 6 bases short, with 12 bases between. CDR1 SGHTA and CDR2 FQGNSA come from the germline V gene. CDR3 sequence: CASSFQGGGEQYF. In DNA form, the CDR3 reads TGTGCCAGCAGCTTCCAGGGGGGAGGCGAGCAGTACTTC.

The V gene is TRBV19, the J gene TRBJ1-6; D is unclear. The CDR3 is 16 amino acids. Germline V gene sequence: CDR1 LNHDA, CDR2 SQIVND (reference sequence). The V gene lost 4 bases and the J gene lost 4 bases, with 14 bases spanning the gap. CDR3 sequence: CASSRTSGGYNSPLHF. The CDR3 DNA reads TGTGCCAGTAGTAGGACCTCCGGCGGATATAATTCACCCCTCCACTTT.

The CDR3 sequence is CASSARTGAAATEAFF. The CDR3 DNA reads TGTGCCAGCAGCGCCCGGACAGGGGCGGCTGCCACTGAAGCTTTCTTT. This chain uses TRBV7-2 with TRBJ1-1, with TRBD1 matching over 9 bases. This CDR3 is 16 amino acids long. The ends lost 5 bases at V and 4 bases at J; junction bases unmatched: 11. In germline, CDR1 is SGHTA, CDR2 FQGNSA.

The chain couples TRBV12-5 to TRBJ2-1; D is tentatively TRBD1 or TRBD2 (5 bases each). CDR1 is LGHNT, CDR2 FRNRAP, per germline. Trimming removed 2 bases from V and 12 bases from J, with 8 bases in between. The CDR3 is 11 residues long. Here the CDR3 DNA reads TGTGCTAGTGGTTTGTCCGGGGCGCAGTTCTTC. Encoded protein: CASGLSGAQFF.

The rearrangement uses TRBV28 and TRBJ1-2; D is uncertain. The germline gives CDR1 MDHEN, CDR2 SYDVKM. This CDR3 comprises 13 residues. V lost 4 bases and J 2 bases, leaving 8 bases between the germline ends. CDR3 sequence (DNA): TGTGCCAGCAGTTCACAGAGGAACTATGGCTACACCTTC. Its translation is CASSSQRNYGYTF.

This sequence joins TRBV18 and TRBJ2-7; a weak D match, TRBD2 (5 bases). V lost 5 bases and J lost 1, with 12 bases in between. This CDR3 is 14 amino acids long. Germline CDR1 is KGHSH and CDR2 is LQKENI. CDR3 DNA: TGTGCCAGCTCAGCCCCTGGAGGATCCTACGAGCAGTACTTC. This sequence encodes CASSAPGGSYEQYF.

J is TRBJ1-5 and V is TRBV5-1, with D unclear. Germline loops: CDR1 SGHRS, CDR2 YFSETQ. This CDR3 has 13 residues. V was trimmed by 4 bases and J by 0 bases, leaving 5 bases between them. CDR3 coding DNA: TGCGCCAGCAGCCCGGATAGCAATCAGCCCCAGCATTTT. Encoded protein: CASSPDSNQPQHF.

V is TRBV7-9 and J is TRBJ2-5; no clear D. Germline CDR1 SEHNR, CDR2 FQNEAQ (reference sequence). The ends were cut back, 1 base at V and 2 bases at J, with 8 bases in the middle. CDR3 length equals 14 residues. The CDR3 region is CASSLVMVQETQYF. CDR3 coding DNA: TGTGCCAGCAGCTTAGTCATGGTACAAGAGACCCAGTACTTC.

The chain recombines TRBV19 with TRBJ2-6; possibly TRBD1 for D (6 bases). Germline V lookup: CDR1 LNHDA, CDR2 SQIVND (reference sequence). V shed 4 bases and J shed 4 bases, with 11 bases lying between them. There are 15 residues in the CDR3. The CDR3 region has the DNA TGTGCCAGTAGTAGAGACAGGTCCGGGGCCAACGTCCTGACTTTC. This encodes CASSRDRSGANVLTF.